The clone carrying this T cell receptor beta chain was counted ten times or more. The antigen is not known. Germline V gene data show CDR1 as SGHNT and CDR2 as YYREEE (reference sequence). With 4 bases removed from V and 3 bases from J, the gap between germline ends came to 16 bases. The length of the CDR3 is 15 residues. This entry comes from a study of beta chain features in type 1 diabetes. Every isolated RNA sample was fully reverse transcribed, so sequencing captured expressed TCRB transcripts. Libraries were prepared by immunoSEQ multiplex PCR; TCRdb keeps only in-frame clonotypes and omits some of them. The data show 120,000 to 150,000 clones, 13% seen once. Study-wide findings and caveats: Type 1 diabetes patients showed a moderate but significant shortening of TCRB CDR3s in all four CD4+ subsets. TCRB rearrangement may or may not be influenced by HLA type; here this remained unresolved.

Only one heparinised blood draw was taken per donor, and its volume averaged around 100 mL. The sequenced sample consisted of central memory CD4+ T cells from blood. The V call is TRBV5-4, the J call TRBJ1-1; possibly TRBD1 for D (6 bases). The clonotype originates from a man in his late teens or twenties with type 1 diabetes. The CDR3 nucleotides are TGTGCCAGCAGCGTGCAGGGACAAGGTTACACTGAAGCTTTCTTT. Protein sequence: CASSVQGQGYTEAFF.